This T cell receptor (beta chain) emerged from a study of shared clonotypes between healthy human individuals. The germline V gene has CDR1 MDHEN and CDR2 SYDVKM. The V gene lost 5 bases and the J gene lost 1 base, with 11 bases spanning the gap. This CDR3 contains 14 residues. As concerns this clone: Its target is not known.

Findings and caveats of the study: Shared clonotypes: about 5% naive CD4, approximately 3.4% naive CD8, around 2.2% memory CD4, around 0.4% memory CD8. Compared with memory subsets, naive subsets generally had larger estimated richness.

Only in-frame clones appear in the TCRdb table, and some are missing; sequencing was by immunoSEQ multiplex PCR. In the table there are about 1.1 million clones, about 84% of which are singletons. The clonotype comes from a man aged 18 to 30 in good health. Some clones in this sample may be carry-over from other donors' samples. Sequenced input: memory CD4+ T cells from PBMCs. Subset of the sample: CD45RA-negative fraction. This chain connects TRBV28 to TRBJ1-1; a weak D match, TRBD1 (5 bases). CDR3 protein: CASSPPTGNTEAFF. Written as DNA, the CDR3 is TGTGCCAGCAGTCCCCCCACAGGGAACACTGAAGCTTTCTTT.